The 32 T cell receptor beta chains given below trace back to one sample, sequenced in a study. TCRdb ran MiXCR on the RT-PCR reads and lists one entry per CDR3 protein. The sample comprises fewer than 800,000 distinct CDR3 sequences, around 14% of which are singletons, and 3% to 4.5% rests with the top ten. The sequenced sample was memory CD4+ T cells from blood. Receptor source: a female donor in good health, serving as a healthy control.

The gene calls are TRBV5-1 and TRBJ2-5; D possibly matches TRBD1 or TRBD2 (5 bases each). The germline V and J ends were trimmed by 4 bases and 5 bases, with 21 bases remaining between them. Germline CDR1 and CDR2: SGHRS and YFSETQ. The CDR3 is 16 residues long. The CDR3 sequence is CASSRDPGNPGETQYF. CDR3 coding DNA: TGCGCCAGCAGCCGGGACCCGGGAAATCCAGGGGAGACCCAGTACTTC.

This clonotype showed up just a few times. This chain uses TRBV27 with TRBJ2-5; unclear D gene. Germline-derived CDR1 and CDR2 are MNHEY and SMNVEV (reference sequence). V lost 0 bases to trimming and J lost 4 bases, with 6 bases between them. This CDR3 region has 13 residues. The CDR3 nucleotides are TGTGCCAGCAGTTTATCAGAAAGAGAGACCCAGTACTTC. Protein sequence: CASSLSERETQYF.

The rearrangement joins TRBV4-1 to TRBJ2-2; D is perhaps TRBD2 (6 bases). Germline V gene data show CDR1 as MGHRA and CDR2 as YSYEKL. There are 18 residues in the CDR3. V lost 1 base to trimming and J lost 1 base, with 16 bases between them. The CDR3 is CASSQGGGGVKNTGELFF. The CDR3 DNA reads as TGCGCCAGCAGCCAAGGAGGAGGCGGGGTGAAGAACACCGGGGAGCTGTTTTTT.

The gene calls are TRBV28 and TRBJ2-7; TRBD2 matches 10 bases. In germline, CDR1 is MDHEN, CDR2 SYDVKM. The J segment lost 6 bases and the V segment lost 8 bases, leaving 13 bases of the junction unmatched. The CDR3 is 15 residues long. CDR3 amino acids: CASGPPGLARGEQYF. As DNA, the CDR3 is TGTGCCAGCGGTCCTCCGGGACTAGCGAGGGGCGAGCAGTACTTC.

In its sample, this clonotype was seen a few times. The CDR3 protein is CSARARSGANVLTF. CDR3 DNA sequence: TGCAGTGCGAGGGCCCGTTCTGGGGCCAACGTCCTGACTTTC. This chain connects TRBV20-1 to TRBJ2-6, with D possibly being TRBD2 (5 bases). This CDR3 is 14 amino acids long. Germline V lookup: CDR1 DFQATT, CDR2 SNEGSKA (reference sequence). Trimming left V 6 bases short and J 1 base short, with 10 bases between.

The chain links TRBV7-9 to TRBJ1-2; D gene uncertain. The V end was cut by 1 base, the J end by 4 bases, with 13 bases between. Per germline, CDR1 SEHNR and CDR2 FQNEAQ (reference sequence). This CDR3 region has 15 residues. The CDR3 DNA reads as TGTGCCAGCAGCTTAGACATGGGCGAGGTCTATGGCTACACCTTC. Translation: CASSLDMGEVYGYTF. The whole variable domain, remainder taken from reference TRBV7-9 and TRBJ1-2, is DTGVSQNPRHKITKRGQNVTFRCDPISEHNRLYWYRQTLGQGPEFLTYFQNEAQLEKSRLLSDRFSAERPKGSFSTLEIQRTEQGDSAMYLCASSLDMGEVYGYTFGSGTRLTVV.

As for this clonotype: A much more abundant neighbour one base away suggests this may be a read error. Without the conserved terminal phenylalanine or tryptophan, this CDR3 likely stems from a read error. V is TRBV6-1 and J is TRBJ2-7, with 10 bases aligning to TRBD1. The germline CDR1 and CDR2 sequences are MNHNS and SASEGT. Unmatched junction bases numbered 8, after V lost 5 bases and J lost 1 base. This CDR3 contains 16 residues. For the CDR3, the DNA is TGTGCCAGCAGTCGGGGCCGGGACAGGGGATCCTACGAGCAGTACTCC. Translation gives CASSRGRDRGSYEQYS.

In nucleotides, the CDR3 is TGTGCCACCAGTGATTCTGGGACAGGGGGCCAGAATCAGCCCCAGCATTTT. This encodes CATSDSGTGGQNQPQHF. This chain connects TRBV24-1 to TRBJ1-5, with 12 bases lining up with TRBD1. Trimming took 2 bases from V and 4 from J; bases not matched to a gene: 5. Per the germline V gene, CDR1 is KGHDR and CDR2 is SFDVKD. This CDR3 is built from 17 residues.

The chain uses TRBV20-1 and TRBJ2-1, with 9 bases that match TRBD2. The V and J ends lost 3 bases and 7 bases, in that order; junction bases with no gene match: 7. The CDR3 has 14 amino acids. Germline-derived CDR1 and CDR2 are DFQATT and SNEGSKA (reference sequence). The CDR3 DNA sequence: TGCAGTGCTAGTCTCGCGGGAGGGTGGAATGAGCAGTTCTTC. Translation gives CSASLAGGWNEQFF.

This clonotype has at least ten counts. This chain connects TRBV28 to TRBJ1-2; TRBD1 aligns across 9 bases. The CDR3 is made up of 15 amino acids. V was clipped by 5 bases and J by 6 bases; unmatched bases: 10. Germline values: CDR1 MDHEN, CDR2 SYDVKM. The CDR3 DNA follows: TGTGCCAGCAGTAAACCGGGACAGGGTAGCCATGGCTACACCTTC. Its translation: CASSKPGQGSHGYTF.

The sample holds a few counts of this clonotype. This CDR3 is CSAQQGSSNQPQHF. CDR3 coding DNA: TGCAGTGCCCAACAGGGGTCGAGCAATCAGCCCCAGCATTTT. The V call is TRBV20-1, the J call TRBJ1-5, with 7 bases fitting TRBD1. This CDR3 has 14 residues. Germline V gene lookup returns CDR1 DFQATT and CDR2 SNEGSKA (reference sequence). V dropped 6 bases and J dropped 1; count of bases not matched to a gene: 6.

A few counts support this clonotype. The chain joins TRBV25-1 to TRBJ2-7; 11 bases match TRBD2. V lost 3 bases and J lost 0; bases outside the gene matches: 10. Germline V gene sequence: CDR1 MGHDK, CDR2 SYGVNS. The CDR3 spans 18 residues. CDR3 bases: TGTGCCAGCAGTGACTTGGGGACTAGCGGTCCCAACTCCTACGAGCAGTACTTC. Amino acids: CASSDLGTSGPNSYEQYF.

This clonotype showed up just a few times. This chain connects TRBV28 to TRBJ1-5; D might be TRBD1 (5 bases). Between the trimmed V and J ends, which lost 5 bases and 4 bases, there was a span of 15 bases. The CDR3 runs to 15 residues. Germline CDR1 is MDHEN and CDR2 is SYDVKM. DNA of the CDR3: TGTGCCAGCAGTGGGGCTCGGTTGCCTAATCAGCCCCAGCATTTT. Translation: CASSGARLPNQPQHF.

In its sample, this clonotype was seen many times. The V call is TRBV10-3, the J call TRBJ1-1; D is possibly TRBD1 (6 bases). Germline-derived CDR1 and CDR2 are ENHRY and SYGVKD. There are 15 residues in the CDR3. Between the trimmed V and J ends, which lost 5 bases and 7 bases, there was a span of 20 bases. CDR3 sequence reads: CAISPKSTGFSEAFF. The DNA of the CDR3 is TGTGCCATCAGTCCGAAGAGTACAGGGTTCAGTGAAGCTTTCTTT.

The chain is built from TRBV10-3 and TRBJ1-6; D is uncertain. The CDR3 sequence is 15 residues long. The ends were cut back, 4 bases at V and 6 bases at J, with 13 bases in the middle. Germline lookup yields CDR1 ENHRY and CDR2 SYGVKD. The CDR3, as DNA: TGTGCCATCAGTGGGGAAAATAGCGCTAATTCACCCCTCCACTTT. Protein product: CAISGENSANSPLHF.

The chain links TRBV6-6 to TRBJ2-3; the D gene is possibly TRBD1 (6 bases). CDR3 length: 13 residues. Per germline, CDR1 MNHNY and CDR2 SVGAGI (reference sequence). V lost 11 bases to trimming and J lost 1 base, with 13 bases between them. CDR3 sequence reads: CAVQGTGTDTQYF. CDR3 coding DNA: TGTGCCGTACAGGGTACCGGCACAGATACGCAGTATTTT.

The chain uses TRBV12-3 or TRBV12-4 and TRBJ1-1; unclear D gene. The CDR3 covers 11 residues. Trimming took off 6 bases at V and 4 bases at J, with 6 bases between the two ends. CDR3 bases: TGTGCCAGCAGGGAAATCACTGAAGCTTTCTTT. This gives the protein CASREITEAFF.

In its sample, this clonotype was seen many times. The chain couples TRBV20-1 to TRBJ2-2; 8 positions agree with TRBD1. Germline trimming cut 0 bases from V and 3 bases from J; bases unmatched to any gene: 9. Germline CDR1 reads DFQATT; CDR2 reads SNEGSKA (reference sequence). The CDR3 has 17 amino acids. CDR3 region: CSARDRTGRGHTGELFF. The CDR3 nucleotides read TGCAGTGCTAGAGATAGAACGGGCAGGGGGCACACCGGGGAGCTGTTTTTT.

The chain is built from TRBV2 and TRBJ2-1; D gene ambiguous. Germline V gene data show CDR1 as SNHLY and CDR2 as FYNNEI. Trimming removed 7 bases from V and 3 bases from J, with 10 bases in between. The CDR3 totals 13 residues. The CDR3, as DNA: TGTGCCAGCATGCGGCTGATCTACAATGAGCAGTTCTTC. Protein: CASMRLIYNEQFF. Variable domain in full (rest from reference TRBV2 and TRBJ2-1): EPEVTQTPSHQVTQMGQEVILRCVPISNHLYFYWYRQILGQKVEFLVSFYNNEISEKSEIFDDQFSVERPDGSNFTLKIRSTKLEDSAMYFCASMRLIYNEQFFGPGTRLTVL.

This clonotype has just a few counts. The rearrangement uses TRBV6-2 or TRBV6-3 and TRBJ1-2, with no clear D. Germline loops: CDR1 MNHEY, CDR2 SVGEGT. Trimming pared 5 bases from V and 5 bases from J, leaving 15 bases between. CDR3 length: 14 residues. CDR3 sequence reads: CASSHVDLPYGYTF. CDR3 nucleotides: TGTGCCAGCAGTCACGTGGACCTCCCTTATGGCTACACCTTC.

This clonotype was seen at least ten times. The chain combines TRBV4-3 with TRBJ2-7, with D uncertain. From germline, CDR1 is LGHNA and CDR2 YSLEER. This CDR3 comprises 14 residues. Trimming took off 0 bases at V and 0 bases at J, with 6 bases between the two ends. CDR3 in DNA: TGCGCCAGCAGCCAAGACGGTAGCTCCTACGAGCAGTACTTC. It is translated as CASSQDGSSYEQYF.

The genes are TRBV19 and TRBJ1-1; the match to TRBD1 covers 7 bases. Germline assignment: CDR1 LNHDA and CDR2 SQIVND (reference sequence). This CDR3 is built from 15 residues. The V segment lost 4 bases and the J segment 2 bases; nucleotides outside the gene matches: 7. Here the CDR3 DNA reads TGTGCCAGTAGTACCCTACAGGGGTACAACACTGAAGCTTTCTTT. As protein: CASSTLQGYNTEAFF.

The V gene is TRBV28, the J gene TRBJ2-1; possible D gene TRBD1, 6 bases. Germline lookup yields CDR1 MDHEN and CDR2 SYDVKM. The CDR3 spans 17 residues. Trimming stripped 4 bases from V and 0 bases from J, with 16 bases between. The DNA for the CDR3 is TGTGCCAGCAGTTCGCTTAGAACAGGGTCCTCCTACAATGAGCAGTTCTTC. The encoded protein is CASSSLRTGSSYNEQFF.

V and J are TRBV4-3 and TRBJ2-1; D is uncertain. Germline lookup yields CDR1 LGHNA and CDR2 YSLEER. CDR3 length: 15 residues. V was pared by 4 bases and J by 0 bases, with 10 bases between. The CDR3 reads CASSPDSSSYNEQFF. The DNA of the CDR3 is TGCGCCAGCAGCCCCGACTCGAGCTCCTACAATGAGCAGTTCTTC.

The sample holds many counts of this clonotype. The chain recombines TRBV20-1 with TRBJ2-1; the match to TRBD2 covers 11 bases. The V gene end was trimmed by 5 bases and the J gene end by 4 bases; junction bases not matched to a gene: 10. This CDR3 is built from 16 residues. The germline V gene has CDR1 DFQATT and CDR2 SNEGSKA (reference sequence). CDR3 DNA sequence: TGCAGTGCTGGGCGACCCGGGACTAGCGGATACAATGAGCAGTTCTTC. Translating gives CSAGRPGTSGYNEQFF.

This sequence joins TRBV28 and TRBJ2-3; 8 nucleotides match TRBD1. Germline CDR1 reads MDHEN; CDR2 reads SYDVKM. V shed 6 bases, J shed 12 bases, and the junction held 14 bases outside the gene matches. The CDR3 loop spans 14 amino acids. Written as DNA, the CDR3 is TGTGCCAGCAGCCGCCCAGGACAGGGACACACACAGTATTTT. Translated: CASSRPGQGHTQYF.

The V gene is TRBV7-3, the J gene TRBJ2-7; TRBD2 might be the D (5 bases). Between the trimmed V and J ends, which lost 5 bases and 5 bases, there was a span of 13 bases. The CDR3 is 13 residues long. Germline V gene sequence: CDR1 SGHTA, CDR2 FQGTGA. The DNA of the CDR3 is TGTGCCAGCAGCCCCCTTCCGGGAAACGAGCAGTACTTC. Translation: CASSPLPGNEQYF.

The chain links TRBV3-1 to TRBJ2-1; TRBD2 might be the D (7 bases). Germline V gene lookup returns CDR1 LGHDT and CDR2 YNNKEL (reference sequence). The ends were cut back, 1 base at V and 7 bases at J, with 11 bases in the middle. The CDR3 loop spans 14 amino acids. In DNA form, the CDR3 reads TGTGCCAGCAGCCAAGGGCGGGGGCCGAATGAGCAGTTCTTC. Its protein product is CASSQGRGPNEQFF.

The CDR3 spells CASMTGGTEAFF. CDR3 DNA: TGTGCCAGTATGACAGGGGGCACTGAAGCTTTCTTT. V and J are TRBV12-3 or TRBV12-4 and TRBJ1-1; TRBD1 agrees at 9 bases. The CDR3 sequence is 12 residues long. Trimming took 9 bases from V and 4 from J; bases not matched to a gene: 3.

This clonotype was recorded a few times. The chain couples TRBV7-2 to TRBJ2-2; D is tentatively TRBD1 or TRBD2 (5 bases each). There are 15 residues in the CDR3. Germline loops: CDR1 SGHTA, CDR2 FQGNSA. The germline V and J ends were trimmed by 5 bases and 1 base, with 11 bases remaining between them. This CDR3 is CASSPWGMNTGELFF. The CDR3 nucleotides read TGTGCCAGCAGCCCCTGGGGGATGAACACCGGGGAGCTGTTTTTT.

The V and J genes are TRBV7-9 and TRBJ2-2; perhaps TRBD1 as D (5 bases). The CDR3 loop spans 15 amino acids. The V gene lost 10 bases and the J gene lost 2 bases, with 17 bases spanning the gap. Germline values: CDR1 SEHNR, CDR2 FQNEAQ (reference sequence). As DNA, the CDR3 is TGTGCCACCATAAAAGGGGCCCTTAACACCGGGGAGCTGTTTTTT. Amino acids: CATIKGALNTGELFF.

This clonotype was seen repeatedly, ten times or more. V usage is TRBV6-5 and J usage is TRBJ2-7, with 7 positions matching TRBD1. Trimming cost V 0 bases and J 0 bases; bases outside gene matches: 8. The CDR3 is 17 residues long. Germline CDR1 is MNHEY and CDR2 is SVGAGI. The CDR3: CASSYSTGAGPSYEQYF. Written as DNA, the CDR3 is TGTGCCAGCAGTTACTCCACAGGGGCAGGCCCCTCCTACGAGCAGTACTTC.